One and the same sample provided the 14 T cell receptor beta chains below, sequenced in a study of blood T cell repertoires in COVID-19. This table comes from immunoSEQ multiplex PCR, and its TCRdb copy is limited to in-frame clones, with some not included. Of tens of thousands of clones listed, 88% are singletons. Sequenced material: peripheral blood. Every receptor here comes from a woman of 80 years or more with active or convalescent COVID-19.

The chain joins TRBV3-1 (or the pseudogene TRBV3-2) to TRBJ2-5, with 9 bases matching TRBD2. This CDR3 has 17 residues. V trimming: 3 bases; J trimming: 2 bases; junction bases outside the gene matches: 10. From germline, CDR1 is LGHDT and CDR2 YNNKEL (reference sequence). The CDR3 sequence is CASSHWSGGKTQETQYF. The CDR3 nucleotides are TGTGCCAGCAGCCACTGGAGCGGGGGGAAAACACAAGAGACCCAGTACTTC.

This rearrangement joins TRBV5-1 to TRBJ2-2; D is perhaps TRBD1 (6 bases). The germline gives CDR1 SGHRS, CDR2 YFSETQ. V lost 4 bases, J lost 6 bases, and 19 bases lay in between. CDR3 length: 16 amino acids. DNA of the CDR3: TGCGCCAGCAGCACCGGACAGCAAACTGGAGCCGGGGAGCTGTTTTTT. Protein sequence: CASSTGQQTGAGELFF.

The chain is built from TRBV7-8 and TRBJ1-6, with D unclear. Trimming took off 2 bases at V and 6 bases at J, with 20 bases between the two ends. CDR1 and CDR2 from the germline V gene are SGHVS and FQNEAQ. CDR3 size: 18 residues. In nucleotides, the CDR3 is TGTGCCAGCAGCTTAACGGTCGCGGGGAAGAGGGTTAATTCACCCCTCCACTTT. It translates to CASSLTVAGKRVNSPLHF.

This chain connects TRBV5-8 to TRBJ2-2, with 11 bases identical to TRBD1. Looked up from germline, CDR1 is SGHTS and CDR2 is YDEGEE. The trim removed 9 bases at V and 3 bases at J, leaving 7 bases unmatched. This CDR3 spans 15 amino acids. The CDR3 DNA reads TGTGCCATCCCGGGACAGGGGGAGTACACCGGGGAGCTGTTTTTT. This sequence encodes CAIPGQGEYTGELFF.

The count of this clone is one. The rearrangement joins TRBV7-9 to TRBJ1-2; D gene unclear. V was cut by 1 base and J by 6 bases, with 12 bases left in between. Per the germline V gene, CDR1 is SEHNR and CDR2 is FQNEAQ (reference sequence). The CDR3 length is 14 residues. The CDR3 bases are TGTGCCAGCAGCTTAGGAACAGAATCGGATGGCTACACCTTC. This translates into CASSLGTESDGYTF.

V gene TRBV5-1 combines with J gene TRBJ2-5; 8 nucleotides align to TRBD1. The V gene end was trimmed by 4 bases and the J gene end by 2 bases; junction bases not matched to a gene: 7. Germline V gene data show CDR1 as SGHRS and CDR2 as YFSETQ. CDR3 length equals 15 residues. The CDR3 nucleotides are TGCGCCAGCAGCGTACCGGGACAGGTTCAAGAGACCCAGTACTTC. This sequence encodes CASSVPGQVQETQYF. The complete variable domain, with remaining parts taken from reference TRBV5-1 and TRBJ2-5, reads KAGVTQTPRYLIKTRGQQVTLSCSPISGHRSVSWYQQTPGQGLQFLFEYFSETQRNKGNFPGRFSGRQFSNSRSEMNVSTLELGDSALYLCASSVPGQVQETQYFGPGTRLLVL.

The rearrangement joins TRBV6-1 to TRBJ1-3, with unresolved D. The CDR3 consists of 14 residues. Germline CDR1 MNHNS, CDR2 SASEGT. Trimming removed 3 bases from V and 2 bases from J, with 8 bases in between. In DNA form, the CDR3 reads TGTGCCAGCAGTGAGGGCTTCCCTGGAAACACCATATATTTT. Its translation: CASSEGFPGNTIYF.

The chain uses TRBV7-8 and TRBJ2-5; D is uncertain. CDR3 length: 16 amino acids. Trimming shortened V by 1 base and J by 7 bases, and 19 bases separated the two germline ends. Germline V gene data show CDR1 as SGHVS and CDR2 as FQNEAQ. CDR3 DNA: TGTGCCAGCAGCTTAGTGCGTGGTGGCCTCGGAGTGACCCAGTACTTC. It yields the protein CASSLVRGGLGVTQYF.

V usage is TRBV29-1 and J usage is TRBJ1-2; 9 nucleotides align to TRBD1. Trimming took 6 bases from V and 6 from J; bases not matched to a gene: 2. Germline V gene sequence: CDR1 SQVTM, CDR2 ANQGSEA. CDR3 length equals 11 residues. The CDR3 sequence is CSVGTGNGYTF. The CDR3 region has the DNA TGCAGCGTCGGGACAGGGAATGGCTACACCTTC.

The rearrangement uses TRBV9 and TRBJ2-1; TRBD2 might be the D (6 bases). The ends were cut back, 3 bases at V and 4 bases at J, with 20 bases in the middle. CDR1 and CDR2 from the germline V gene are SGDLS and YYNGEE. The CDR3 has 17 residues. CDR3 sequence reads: CASSATSRAGRYNEQFF. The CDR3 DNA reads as TGTGCCAGCAGCGCTACATCCCGAGCGGGCCGTTACAATGAGCAGTTCTTC.

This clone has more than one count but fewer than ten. CDR3 DNA sequence: TGTGCCATCTCTAGCGGGGGCACAGATACGCAGTATTTT. Translation: CAISSGGTDTQYF. V and J are TRBV10-3 and TRBJ2-3; 9 bases match TRBD2. The germline V gene has CDR1 ENHRY and CDR2 SYGVKD. With V trimmed by 8 bases and J by 1 base, 1 base remained unmatched. This CDR3 is built from 13 residues.

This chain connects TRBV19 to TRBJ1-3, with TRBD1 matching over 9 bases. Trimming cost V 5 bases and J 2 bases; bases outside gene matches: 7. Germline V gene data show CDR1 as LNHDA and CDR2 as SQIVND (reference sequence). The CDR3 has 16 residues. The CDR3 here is CASSPGQGKAGNTIYF. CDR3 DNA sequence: TGTGCCAGTAGTCCCGGACAGGGGAAGGCTGGAAACACCATATATTTT.

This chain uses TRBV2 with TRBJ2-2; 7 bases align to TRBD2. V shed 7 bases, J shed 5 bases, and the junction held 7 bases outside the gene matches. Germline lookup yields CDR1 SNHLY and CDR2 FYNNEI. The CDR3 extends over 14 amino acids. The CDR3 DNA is TGTGCCAGCAAGGGCGGGGGAGGGACCGGGGAGCTGTTTTTT. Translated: CASKGGGGTGELFF. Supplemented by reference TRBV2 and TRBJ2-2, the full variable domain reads EPEVTQTPSHQVTQMGQEVILRCVPISNHLYFYWYRQILGQKVEFLVSFYNNEISEKSEIFDDQFSVERPDGSNFTLKIRSTKLEDSAMYFCASKGGGGTGELFFGEGSRLTVL.

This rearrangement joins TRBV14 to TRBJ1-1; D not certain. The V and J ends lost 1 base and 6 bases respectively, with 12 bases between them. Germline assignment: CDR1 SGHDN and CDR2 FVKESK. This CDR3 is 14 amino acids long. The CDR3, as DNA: TGTGCCAGCAGCCAAGGTACGGGTCACGCTGAAGCTTTCTTT. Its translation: CASSQGTGHAEAFF.